The 11 T cell receptor beta chains reported below all come from one sample, sequenced in a study of Graves' ophthalmopathy and Graves' hyperthyroidism. CDR3 regions of TCR beta were amplified from RNA transcripts. Second-round multiplex PCR followed a first-round RT-PCR using HTBI primers. TCRdb processed the multiplex PCR reads anew with MiXCR; each CDR3 protein has one entry. The sample holds a few hundred thousand distinct CDR3 sequences, 15% seen once. The source material was peripheral blood. These receptors were collected from a woman aged 18-29 years with stable Graves' hyperthyroidism.

This chain joins TRBV11-2 and TRBJ2-1, with 12 bases fitting TRBD2. The CDR3 is 17 residues long. Trimming at V came to 5 bases and at J to 1 base, leaving 6 bases not matched to a gene. Germline V CDR1 and CDR2: SGHAT, FQNNGV. CDR3 bases: TGTGCCAGCAGCCAGGCTAGCGGGGGGGGATCCTACAATGAGCAGTTCTTC. It specifies CASSQASGGGSYNEQFF.

The sample holds one count of this clonotype. The chain uses TRBV6-1 and TRBJ2-7; a possible D gene is TRBD1 (6 bases). The CDR3 is 11 amino acids. The V gene's germline CDR1 is MNHNS and CDR2 SASEGT. V was pared by 8 bases and J by 4 bases, with 9 bases between. The CDR3 DNA reads TGTGCCAGCGCCAGGGGATACGAGCAGTACTTC. Its protein product is CASARGYEQYF.

This clonotype was observed many times. The V gene is TRBV5-1, the J gene TRBJ2-6; a weak D match, TRBD2 (5 bases). The length of the CDR3 is 16 residues. Germline values: CDR1 SGHRS, CDR2 YFSETQ. The V and J ends lost 2 bases and 0 bases respectively, with 9 bases between them. As DNA, the CDR3 is TGCGCCAGCAGCTTACTAGGGAGCTCTGGGGCCAACGTCCTGACTTTC. Translating it yields CASSLLGSSGANVLTF.

Many counts were recorded for this clonotype. The rearrangement uses TRBV5-6 and TRBJ2-5; 15 bases line up with TRBD2. V was pared by 4 bases and J by 4 bases, with 8 bases of the junction left unmatched. The CDR3 runs to 17 residues. The germline CDR1 and CDR2 sequences are SGHDT and YYEEEE. CDR3 sequence (DNA): TGTGCCAGCAGCAGGACTAGCGGGGGGGCTTTCGGAGAGACCCAGTACTTC. Its protein is CASSRTSGGAFGETQYF.

This clonotype was picked up many times. The chain employs TRBV3-1 and TRBJ2-7; D is unclear. This CDR3 is 15 amino acids long. V was shortened by 0 bases and J by 2 bases, with 11 bases between the two germline ends. Germline V gives CDR1 LGHDT, CDR2 YNNKEL (reference sequence). The CDR3 loop is CASSQDDPIPYEQYF. The CDR3, as DNA: TGTGCCAGCAGCCAAGATGACCCGATCCCCTACGAGCAGTACTTC.

V gene TRBV10-3 combines with J gene TRBJ1-1, with D possibly matching TRBD1 (6 bases). Trimming shortened V by 7 bases and J by 1 base, and 13 bases separated the two germline ends. In germline, CDR1 is ENHRY, CDR2 SYGVKD. The CDR3 has 14 residues. The CDR3 coding sequence is TGTGCCATCAACAACAGGGAAAGGAACACTGAAGCTTTCTTT. This codes for CAINNRERNTEAFF.

This clonotype was counted ten times or more. This sequence joins TRBV6-1 and TRBJ1-2, with 8 bases aligning to TRBD1. With V trimmed by 6 bases and J by 7 bases, 4 bases remained unmatched. Germline CDR1 MNHNS, CDR2 SASEGT. This CDR3 contains 12 residues. CDR3 loop: CASRRTGSGYTF. As DNA, the CDR3 is TGTGCCAGCAGACGGACAGGGAGTGGCTACACCTTC.

The rearrangement links TRBV6-1 to TRBJ2-7; no definite D call. The CDR3 is made up of 13 amino acids. The V end lost 4 bases, the J end lost 0 bases, and 7 bases lay between the germline ends. Per germline, CDR1 MNHNS and CDR2 SASEGT. The CDR3: CASSGQNSYEQYF. DNA of the CDR3: TGTGCCAGCAGTGGACAAAACTCCTACGAGCAGTACTTC.

This clonotype was counted ten times or more. The rearrangement links TRBV20-1 to TRBJ1-2; TRBD1 is a possible D gene (5 bases). The CDR3 totals 14 residues. Germline CDR1 reads DFQATT; CDR2 reads SNEGSKA (reference sequence). V was trimmed by 0 bases and J by 0 bases, leaving 8 bases between them. The CDR3 DNA sequence: TGCAGTGCTAGAGATCGGGGGGCTAACTATGGCTACACCTTC. Translated: CSARDRGANYGYTF.

This clonotype was picked up many times. The chain has TRBV12-3 or TRBV12-4 and TRBJ1-2; D is uncertain. Trimming cost V 0 bases and J 2 bases, with 10 bases left between them. The CDR3 extends over 15 amino acids. CDR3 nucleotides: TGTGCCAGCAGTTTAGCCCCAAGTAGGAACTATGGCTACACCTTC. Amino acid sequence: CASSLAPSRNYGYTF.

The chain recombines TRBV5-4 with TRBJ2-5; perhaps TRBD1 as D (5 bases). The germline V gene encodes CDR1 SGHNT and CDR2 YYREEE (reference sequence). The ends were cut back, 1 base at V and 7 bases at J, with 14 bases in the middle. The length of the CDR3 is 14 residues. The CDR3 DNA reads TGTGCCAGCAGCTTGCCAGGGATGAATGGGACCCAGTACTTC. Protein sequence: CASSLPGMNGTQYF. Variable domain in full (rest from reference TRBV5-4 and TRBJ2-5): ETGVTQSPTHLIKTRGQQVTLRCSSQSGHNTVSWYQQALGQGPQFIFQYYREEENGRGNFPPRFSGLQFPNYSSELNVNALELDDSALYLCASSLPGMNGTQYFGPGTRLLVL.